This TCR beta chain was profiled in a study of cytomegalovirus exposure and HLA in healthy donors. Trimming removed 4 bases from V and 5 bases from J, with 12 bases in between. The length of the CDR3 is 13 residues. The germline V gene has CDR1 SGHRS and CDR2 YFSETQ. Clones were sequenced by immunoSEQ multiplex PCR, and TCRdb holds only the in-frame ones, with some missing. The sample carries some 150,000 clones, around nine tenths recorded once. Source material: PBMCs. This TCR was recovered from a man between 18 and 35 years old in good health and CMV-seropositive. The chain uses TRBV5-1 and TRBJ2-5, with D hard to call. As DNA, the CDR3 is TGCGCCAGCAGCCCCCGGGTTCAGGAGACCCAGTACTTC. Its protein product is CASSPRVQETQYF.